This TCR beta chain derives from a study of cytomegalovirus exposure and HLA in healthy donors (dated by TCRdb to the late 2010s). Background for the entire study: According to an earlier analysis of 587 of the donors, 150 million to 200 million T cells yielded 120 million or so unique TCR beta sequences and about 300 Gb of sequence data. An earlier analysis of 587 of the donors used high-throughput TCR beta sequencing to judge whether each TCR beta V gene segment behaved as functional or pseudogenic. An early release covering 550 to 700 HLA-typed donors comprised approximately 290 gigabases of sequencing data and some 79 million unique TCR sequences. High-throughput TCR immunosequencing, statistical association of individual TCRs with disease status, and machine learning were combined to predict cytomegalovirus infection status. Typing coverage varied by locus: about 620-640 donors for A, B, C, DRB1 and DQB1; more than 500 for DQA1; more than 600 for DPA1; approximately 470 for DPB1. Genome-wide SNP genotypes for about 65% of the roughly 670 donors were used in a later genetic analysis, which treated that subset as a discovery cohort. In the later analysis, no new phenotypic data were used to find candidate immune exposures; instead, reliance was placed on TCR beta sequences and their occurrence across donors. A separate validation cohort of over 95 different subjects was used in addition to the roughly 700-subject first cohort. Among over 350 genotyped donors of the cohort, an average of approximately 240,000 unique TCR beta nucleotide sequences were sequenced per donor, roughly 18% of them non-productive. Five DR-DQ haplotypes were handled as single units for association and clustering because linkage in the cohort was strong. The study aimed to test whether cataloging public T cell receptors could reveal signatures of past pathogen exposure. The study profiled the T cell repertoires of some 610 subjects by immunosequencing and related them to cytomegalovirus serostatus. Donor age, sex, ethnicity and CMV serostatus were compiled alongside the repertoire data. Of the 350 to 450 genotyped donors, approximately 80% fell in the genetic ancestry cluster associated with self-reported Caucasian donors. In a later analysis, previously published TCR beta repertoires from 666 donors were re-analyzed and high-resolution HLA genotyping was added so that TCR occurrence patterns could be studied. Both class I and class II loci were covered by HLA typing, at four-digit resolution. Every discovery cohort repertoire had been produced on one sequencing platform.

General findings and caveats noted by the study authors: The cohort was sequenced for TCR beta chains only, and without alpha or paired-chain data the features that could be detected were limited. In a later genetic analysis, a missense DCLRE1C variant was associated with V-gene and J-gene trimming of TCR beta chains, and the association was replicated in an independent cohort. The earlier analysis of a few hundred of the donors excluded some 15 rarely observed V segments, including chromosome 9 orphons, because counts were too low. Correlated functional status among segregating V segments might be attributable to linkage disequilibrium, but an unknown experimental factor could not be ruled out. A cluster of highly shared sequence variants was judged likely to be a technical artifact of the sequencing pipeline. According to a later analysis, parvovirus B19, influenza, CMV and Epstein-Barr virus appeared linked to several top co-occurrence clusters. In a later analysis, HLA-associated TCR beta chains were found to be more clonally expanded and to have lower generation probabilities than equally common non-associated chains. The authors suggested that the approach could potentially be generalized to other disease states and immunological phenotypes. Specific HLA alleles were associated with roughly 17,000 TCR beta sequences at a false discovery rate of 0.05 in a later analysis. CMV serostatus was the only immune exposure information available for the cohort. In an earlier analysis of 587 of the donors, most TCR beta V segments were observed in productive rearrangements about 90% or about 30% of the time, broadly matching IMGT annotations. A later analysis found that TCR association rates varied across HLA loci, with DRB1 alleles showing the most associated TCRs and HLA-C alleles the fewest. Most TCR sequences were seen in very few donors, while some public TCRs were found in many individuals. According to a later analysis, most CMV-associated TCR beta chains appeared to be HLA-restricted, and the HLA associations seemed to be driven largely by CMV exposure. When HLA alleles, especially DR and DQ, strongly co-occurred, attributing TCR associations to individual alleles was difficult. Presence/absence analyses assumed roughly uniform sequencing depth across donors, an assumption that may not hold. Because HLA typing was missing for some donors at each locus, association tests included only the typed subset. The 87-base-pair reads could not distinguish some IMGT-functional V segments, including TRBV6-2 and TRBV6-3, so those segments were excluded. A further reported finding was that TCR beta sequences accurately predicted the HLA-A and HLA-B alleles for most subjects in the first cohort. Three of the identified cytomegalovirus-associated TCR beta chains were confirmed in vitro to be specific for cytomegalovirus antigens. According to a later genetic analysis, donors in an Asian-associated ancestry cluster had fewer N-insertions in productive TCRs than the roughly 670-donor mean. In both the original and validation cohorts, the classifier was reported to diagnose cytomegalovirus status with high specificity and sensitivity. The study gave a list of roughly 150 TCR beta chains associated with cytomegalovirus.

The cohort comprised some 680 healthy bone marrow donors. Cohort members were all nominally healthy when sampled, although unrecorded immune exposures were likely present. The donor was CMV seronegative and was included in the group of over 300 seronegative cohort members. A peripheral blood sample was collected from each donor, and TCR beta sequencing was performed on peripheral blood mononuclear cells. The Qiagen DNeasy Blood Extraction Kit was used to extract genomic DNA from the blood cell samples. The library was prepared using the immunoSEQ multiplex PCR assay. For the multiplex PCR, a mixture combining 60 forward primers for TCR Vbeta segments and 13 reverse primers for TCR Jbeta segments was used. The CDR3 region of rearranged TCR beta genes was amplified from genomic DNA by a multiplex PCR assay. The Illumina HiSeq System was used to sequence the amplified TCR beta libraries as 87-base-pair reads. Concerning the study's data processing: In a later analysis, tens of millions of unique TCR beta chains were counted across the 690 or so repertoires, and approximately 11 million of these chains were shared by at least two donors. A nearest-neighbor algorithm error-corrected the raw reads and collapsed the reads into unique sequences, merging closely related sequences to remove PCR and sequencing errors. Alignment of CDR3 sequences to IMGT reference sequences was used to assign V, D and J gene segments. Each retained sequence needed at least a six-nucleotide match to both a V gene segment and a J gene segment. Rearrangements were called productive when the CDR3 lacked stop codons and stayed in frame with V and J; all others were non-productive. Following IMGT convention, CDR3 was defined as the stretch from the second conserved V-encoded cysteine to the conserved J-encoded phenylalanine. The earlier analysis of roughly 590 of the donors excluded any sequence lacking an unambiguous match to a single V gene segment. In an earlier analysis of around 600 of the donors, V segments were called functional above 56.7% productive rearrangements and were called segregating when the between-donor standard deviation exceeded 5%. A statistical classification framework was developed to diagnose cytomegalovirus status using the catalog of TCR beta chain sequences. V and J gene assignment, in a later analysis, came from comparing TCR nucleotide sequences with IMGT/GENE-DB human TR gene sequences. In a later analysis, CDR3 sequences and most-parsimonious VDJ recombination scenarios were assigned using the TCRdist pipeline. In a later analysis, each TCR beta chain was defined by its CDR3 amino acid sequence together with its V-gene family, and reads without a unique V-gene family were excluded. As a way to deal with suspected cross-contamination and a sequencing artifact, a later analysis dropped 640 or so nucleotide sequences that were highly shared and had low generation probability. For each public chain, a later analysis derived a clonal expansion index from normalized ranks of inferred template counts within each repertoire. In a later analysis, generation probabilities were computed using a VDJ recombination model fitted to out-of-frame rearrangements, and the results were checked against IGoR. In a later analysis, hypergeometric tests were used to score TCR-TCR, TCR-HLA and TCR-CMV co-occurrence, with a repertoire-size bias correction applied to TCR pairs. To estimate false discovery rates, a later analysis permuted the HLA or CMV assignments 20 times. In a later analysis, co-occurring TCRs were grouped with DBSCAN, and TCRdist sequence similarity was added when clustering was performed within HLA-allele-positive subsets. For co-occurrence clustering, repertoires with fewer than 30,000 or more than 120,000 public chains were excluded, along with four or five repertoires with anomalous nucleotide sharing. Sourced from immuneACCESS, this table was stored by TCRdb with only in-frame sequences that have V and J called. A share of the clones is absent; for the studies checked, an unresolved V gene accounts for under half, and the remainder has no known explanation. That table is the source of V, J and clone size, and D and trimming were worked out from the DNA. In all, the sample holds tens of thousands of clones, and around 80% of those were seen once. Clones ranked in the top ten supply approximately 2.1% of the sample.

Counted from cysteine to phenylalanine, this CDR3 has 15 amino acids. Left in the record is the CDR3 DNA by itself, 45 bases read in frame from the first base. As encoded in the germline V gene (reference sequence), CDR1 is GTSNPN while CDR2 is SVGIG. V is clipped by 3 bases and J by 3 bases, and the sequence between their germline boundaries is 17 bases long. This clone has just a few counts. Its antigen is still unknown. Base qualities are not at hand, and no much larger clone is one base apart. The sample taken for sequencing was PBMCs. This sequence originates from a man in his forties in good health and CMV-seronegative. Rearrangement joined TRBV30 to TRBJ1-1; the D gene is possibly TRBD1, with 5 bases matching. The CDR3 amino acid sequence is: CAWSVRGKPDTEAFF. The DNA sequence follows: TGTGCCTGGAGCGTAAGGGGCAAACCGGACACTGAAGCTTTCTTT.